The following is a T cell receptor (beta chain) sequence with its context. Its antigen is not known. These data are taken from a study of cytomegalovirus exposure and HLA in healthy donors. General study points: Subsequent analysis revealed that first-cohort TCR clusters tended to co-occur in the roughly 120 validation repertoires.

Clones were read by immunoSEQ multiplex PCR, and TCRdb kept only the in-frame ones, dropping some. Among some 140,000 clones listed, about 83% were seen once. Trimming took 3 bases from V and 0 from J; bases not matched to a gene: 5. CDR1 and CDR2 from the germline V gene are SGHRS and YFSETQ. The CDR3 runs 16 residues. V is TRBV5-1 and J is TRBJ1-3; 8 nucleotides align to TRBD1. Sequencing was carried out using PBMCs. The receptor comes from a woman in her twenties or thirties in good health and CMV-seronegative. CDR3 protein: CASSSGQALSGNTIYF. CDR3 bases: TGCGCCAGCAGCTCGGGACAGGCGCTCTCTGGAAACACCATATATTTT. Filled out from reference TRBV5-1 and TRBJ1-3, the complete variable domain reads KAGVTQTPRYLIKTRGQQVTLSCSPISGHRSVSWYQQTPGQGLQFLFEYFSETQRNKGNFPGRFSGRQFSNSRSEMNVSTLELGDSALYLCASSSGQALSGNTIYFGEGSWLTVV.